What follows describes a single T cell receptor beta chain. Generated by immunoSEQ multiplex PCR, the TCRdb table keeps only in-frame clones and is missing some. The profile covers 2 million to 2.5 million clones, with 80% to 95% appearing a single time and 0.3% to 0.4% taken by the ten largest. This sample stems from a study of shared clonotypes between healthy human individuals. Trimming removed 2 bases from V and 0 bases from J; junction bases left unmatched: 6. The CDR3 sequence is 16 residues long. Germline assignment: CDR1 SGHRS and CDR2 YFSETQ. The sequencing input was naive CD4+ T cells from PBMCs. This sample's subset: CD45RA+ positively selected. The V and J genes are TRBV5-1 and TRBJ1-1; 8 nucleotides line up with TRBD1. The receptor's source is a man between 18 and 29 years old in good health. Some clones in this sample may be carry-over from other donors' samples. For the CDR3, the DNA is TGCGCCAGCAGCTTAGGGACAGGTGAAATGAACACTGAAGCTTTCTTT. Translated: CASSLGTGEMNTEAFF.